One and the same sample provided the 2 T cell receptor beta chains below, sequenced in a study of blood T cell repertoires in COVID-19. TCRdb's table, derived via immunoSEQ multiplex PCR, lists solely in-frame clones and lacks some. Of 35,000 to 50,000 clones in the sample, 70% to 90% were seen once. The sample was peripheral blood. The receptors originated from a human donor in a cohort sampled during active COVID-19.

This clone was detected a few times. V usage is TRBV23-1 and J usage is TRBJ2-1; possible D gene TRBD2, 5 bases. TRBV23-1 is filed as an ORF, its function uncertain. Trimming cost V 3 bases and J 6 bases, with 21 bases left between them. This CDR3 has 17 residues. CDR3 region: CASSHPRPDGSGNEQFF. The CDR3 DNA reads as TGCGCCAGCAGTCACCCTCGTCCGGATGGGAGTGGCAATGAGCAGTTCTTC.

The DNA for the CDR3 is TGTGCCAGCAGCGAAAACTACGCAGATACGCAGTATTTT. It yields the protein CASSENYADTQYF. The chain has TRBV7-6 and TRBJ2-3; D unresolved. Trimming took 5 bases from V and 4 from J, leaving 10 bases between them. CDR3 length: 13 residues. In germline, CDR1 is SGHVS, CDR2 FNYEAQ. Together with reference TRBV7-6 and TRBJ2-3, the CDR3 gives the full variable domain: GAGVSQSPRYKVTKRGQDVALRCDPISGHVSLYWYRQALGQGPEFLTYFNYEAQQDKSGLPNDRFSAERPEGSISTLTIQRTEQRDSAMYRCASSENYADTQYFGPGTRLTVL.